Listed here is a single TCR beta chain. What it binds is unknown. Blood got drawn at baseline, again on cycle 4 day 1, and then on cycle 7 day 1. The data are from a study of OX40 agonist ivuxolimab in advanced cancers. About the research overall: Each patient was given ivuxolimab into a vein every 2 weeks, at 0.01 to 10 mg/kg.

CDR1 MNHEY and CDR2 SMNVEV come from the germline V gene (reference sequence). V lost 0 bases and J 8 bases, leaving 8 bases between the germline ends. The CDR3 length is 13 residues. Study-wide findings and caveats: Antigen specificity of clonally expanded peripheral T cells was not established. Among T cells, CD8+ cells averaged more expanded clones than CD4+ cells.

Generated by immunoSEQ multiplex PCR, the TCRdb table keeps only in-frame clones and is missing some. The data hold just under 60,000 clones, with about 89% observed a single time. This TCR came from an adult with an advanced solid tumor such as melanoma, head and neck, liver or kidney cancer. Specimen: CD4+ or CD8+ T cells sorted from blood, collected in a trial of the OX40 agonist ivuxolimab. V is TRBV27 and J is TRBJ2-1; D is uncertain. CDR3 region: CASSLSSKHEQFF. The CDR3 coding sequence is TGTGCCAGCAGTTTATCCTCGAAGCATGAGCAGTTCTTC.